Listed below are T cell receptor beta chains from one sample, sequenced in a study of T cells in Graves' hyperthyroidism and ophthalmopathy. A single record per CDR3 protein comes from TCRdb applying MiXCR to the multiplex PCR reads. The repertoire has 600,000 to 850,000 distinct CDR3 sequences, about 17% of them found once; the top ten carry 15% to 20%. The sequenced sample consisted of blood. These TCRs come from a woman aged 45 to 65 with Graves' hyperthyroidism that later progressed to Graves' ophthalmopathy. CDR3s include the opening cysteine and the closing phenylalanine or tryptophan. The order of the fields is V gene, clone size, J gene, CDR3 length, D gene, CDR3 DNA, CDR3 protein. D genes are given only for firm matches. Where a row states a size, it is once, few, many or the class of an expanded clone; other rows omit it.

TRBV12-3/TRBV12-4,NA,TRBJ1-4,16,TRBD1,TGTGCCAGCAGTTTATTCCCGGGGACAGGGGCTGAAAAACTGTTTTTT,CASSLFPGTGAEKLFF
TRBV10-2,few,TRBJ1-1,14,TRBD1,TGCGCCAGCACTCCCGGGACAGGGGCGTCCCTATCTTTCTTT,CASTPGTGASLSFF
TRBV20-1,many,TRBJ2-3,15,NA,TGCAGTGCTAGATCTGGCGAAGATCGCACAGATACGCAGTATTTT,CSARSGEDRTDTQYF
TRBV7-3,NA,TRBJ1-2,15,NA,TGTGCCAACAGCTCCCACAGGATAGCTAACTATGGCTACACCTTC,CANSSHRIANYGYTF
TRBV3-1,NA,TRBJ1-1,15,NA,TGTGCCAGCAGCCACGGGACATTGAGGAACACTGAAGCTTTCTTT,CASSHGTLRNTEAFF
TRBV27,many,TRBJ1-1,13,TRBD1,TGTGCCAGCAGGACTACAGGGGGCACTGAAGCTTTCTTT,CASRTTGGTEAFF
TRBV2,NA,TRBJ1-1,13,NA,TGTGCCAGCACTCGGGTCCCAAACACTGAAGCTTTCTTT,CASTRVPNTEAFF
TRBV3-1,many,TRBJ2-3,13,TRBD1,TGTGCCAGCAGCCCACAGGGGGGAGGTACGCAGTATTTT,CASSPQGGGTQYF
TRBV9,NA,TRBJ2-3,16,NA,TGTGCCAGCACCCCCAGGGTAGCGACAAGCACAGATACGCAGTATTTT,CASTPRVATSTDTQYF
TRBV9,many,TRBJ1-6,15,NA,TGTGCCAGCAGCCCTCGGGATCTTCGGGATTCACCCCTCCACTTT,CASSPRDLRDSPLHF
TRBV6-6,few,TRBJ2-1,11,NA,TGTGCCAGCAATTACTACAATGAGCAGTTCTTC,CASNYYNEQFF
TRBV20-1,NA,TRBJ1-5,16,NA,TGCAGTGCCAGCGGTGATGGGGATGGGAGCAATCAGCCCCAGCATTTT,CSASGDGDGSNQPQHF
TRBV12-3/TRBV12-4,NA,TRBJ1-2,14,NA,TGTGCCAGCAGTTTAGGCGCCGGTGGCAGCTCCTACACCTTC,CASSLGAGGSSYTF
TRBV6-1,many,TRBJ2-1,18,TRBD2,TGTGCCAGCAGCCCAGGGACTAGCGGGGGGGCCCCCTACAATGAGCAGTTCTTC,CASSPGTSGGAPYNEQFF
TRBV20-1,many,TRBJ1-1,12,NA,TGCAGTGCTAGATTGGAGGGGACTGAAGCTTTCTTT,CSARLEGTEAFF
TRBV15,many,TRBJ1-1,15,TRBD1,TGTGCCACCAGCAGAGATCTCGACAGGGGGCTTGAAGCTTTCTTT,CATSRDLDRGLEAFF
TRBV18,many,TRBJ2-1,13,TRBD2,TGTGCCAGCTCACCAGCGCTAGCGGGGGAGCAGTTCTTC,CASSPALAGEQFF
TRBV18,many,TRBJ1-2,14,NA,TGTGCCAGCTCACCAAGGAACAGGGAGGATGGCTACACCTTC,CASSPRNREDGYTF
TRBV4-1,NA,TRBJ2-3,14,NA,TGCGCCAGCAGCCAAGAGGGGTTATCAGATACGCAGTATTTT,CASSQEGLSDTQYF
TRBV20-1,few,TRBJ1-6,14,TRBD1,TGCAGTGCTGAACACCGGGACAGTAATTCACCCCTCCACTTT,CSAEHRDSNSPLHF
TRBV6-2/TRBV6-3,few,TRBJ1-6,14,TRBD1,TGTGCCAGCAGGATAGGGACAGTCAATTCACCCCTCCACTTT,CASRIGTVNSPLHF
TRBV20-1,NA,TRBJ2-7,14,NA,TGCAGTGCTAGCGGGTCAACAGACACCTACGAGCAGTACTTC,CSASGSTDTYEQYF
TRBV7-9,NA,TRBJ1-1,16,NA,TGTGCCAGCCTCGCTTCTAGGACAGCTCGGGACACTGAAGCTTTCTTT,CASLASRTARDTEAFF
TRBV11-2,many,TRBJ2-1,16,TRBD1,TGTGCCAGCAGCTTAGAGACAGGGGTTGTCTACAATGAGCAGTTCTTC,CASSLETGVVYNEQFF
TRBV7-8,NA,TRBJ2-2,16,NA,TGTGCCAGCAGCTTAGCAGTTAGGGCCGGTCCCGGGGAGCTGTTTTTT,CASSLAVRAGPGELFF
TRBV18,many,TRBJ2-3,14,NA,TGTGCCAGCTCACCATACGGGGGCGCGGATACGCAGTATTTT,CASSPYGGADTQYF
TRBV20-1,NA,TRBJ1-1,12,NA,TGCAGTGCGCCAGGGATGAACACTGAAGCTTTCTTT,CSAPGMNTEAFF
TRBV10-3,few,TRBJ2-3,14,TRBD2,TGTGCCATCAGTGGACTAGCCGGGACAGATACGCAGTATTTT,CAISGLAGTDTQYF
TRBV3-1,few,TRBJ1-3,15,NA,TGTGCCAGCAGCCAGTCTGGGGTAACTGGAAACACCATATATTTT,CASSQSGVTGNTIYF
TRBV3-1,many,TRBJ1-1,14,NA,TGTGCCAGCAGCTTCGGGACCCAGGAGACTGAAGCTTTCTTT,CASSFGTQETEAFF
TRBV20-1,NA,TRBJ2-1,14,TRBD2,TGCAGTGCTCCCGGGACTAGCGCATGGAATGAGCAGTTCTTC,CSAPGTSAWNEQFF
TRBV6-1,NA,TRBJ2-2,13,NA,TGTGCCAGCACGGTGGGGGCCATCGGGGAGCTGTTTTTT,CASTVGAIGELFF
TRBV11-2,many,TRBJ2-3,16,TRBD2,TGTGCCAGCAGCTTATTGCTAGCGGGGGGGGCAGATACGCAGTATTTT,CASSLLLAGGADTQYF
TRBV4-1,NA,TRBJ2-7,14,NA,TGCGCCAGCAGCCACCCGGACGGTTCCTACGAGCAGTACTTC,CASSHPDGSYEQYF
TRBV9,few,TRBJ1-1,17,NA,TGTGCCAGCAGCTATAGCCAGCCCCCATCCCTTCACACTGAAGCTTTCTTT,CASSYSQPPSLHTEAFF
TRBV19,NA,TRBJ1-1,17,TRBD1,TGTGCCAGTAGTATCGCGCCAGGGGGATCCATAAGGACTGAAGCTTTCTTT,CASSIAPGGSIRTEAFF
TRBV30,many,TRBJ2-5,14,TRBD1,TGTGCCTGGCAACTACAGGGGACCAAAGAGACCCAGTACTTC,CAWQLQGTKETQYF
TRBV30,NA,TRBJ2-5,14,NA,TGTGCCTGGAACCGGGGGAGGTACCAAGAGACCCAGTACTTC,CAWNRGRYQETQYF
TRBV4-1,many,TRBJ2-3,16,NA,TGCGCCAGCAGCCAAGAAAGACACGGGTACACAGATACGCAGTATTTT,CASSQERHGYTDTQYF
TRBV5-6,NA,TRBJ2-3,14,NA,TGTGCCAGCAGCTCGACAGCTAGCACAGATACGCAGTATTTT,CASSSTASTDTQYF
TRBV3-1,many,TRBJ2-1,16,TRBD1,TGTGCCAGCAGCCAAGCCGGGACAGGGGAACCCGATGAGCAGTTCTTC,CASSQAGTGEPDEQFF
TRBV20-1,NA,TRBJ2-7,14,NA,TGCAGTGCTAGAGATGAGCGCAGCAACTACGAGCAGTACTTC,CSARDERSNYEQYF
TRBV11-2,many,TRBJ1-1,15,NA,TGTGCCAGCAGCTTAGATTGGGGGCCGAACACTGAAGCTTTCTTT,CASSLDWGPNTEAFF
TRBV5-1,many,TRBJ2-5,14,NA,TGCGCCAGCAGCTTGGCCCGTCAGCGAGGGACCCAGTACTTC,CASSLARQRGTQYF
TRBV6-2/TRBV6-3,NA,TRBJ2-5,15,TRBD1,TGTGCCAGCAGGGGCAGACAGGGTATTTTGGAGACCCAGTACTTC,CASRGRQGILETQYF